This T cell receptor (beta chain) was documented in a study of cytomegalovirus exposure and HLA in healthy donors. V was pared by 5 bases and J by 12 bases, with 15 bases between. The CDR3 contains 12 residues. Germline V CDR1 and CDR2: SGHTA, FQGNSA. In the PCR, 60 Vbeta and 13 Jbeta primers were used. Libraries were prepared by immunoSEQ multiplex PCR; TCRdb keeps only in-frame clonotypes and omits some of them. Counted here are some 95,000 clones, roughly 80% occurring once; the ten biggest clones make up around 7.3%. Healthy bone marrow donors made up the cohort. Study observations and caveats: It was reported that the classifier diagnosed cytomegalovirus status with high specificity and sensitivity in both the original and validation cohorts. Reported findings show TCR beta sequences accurately forecast HLA-A and HLA-B alleles in most subjects. Some V segments, TRBV6-2 and TRBV6-3 among them, were indistinguishable and were therefore excluded.

In regard to this clone: The antigen is unknown. This sample also contains other DNA sequences that code for the same CDR3.

This receptor was taken from a man between 45 and 60 years old in good health and CMV-seropositive. The chain employs TRBV7-2 and TRBJ2-3, with D maybe TRBD1 (6 bases). Sequenced input: PBMCs. CDR3 nucleotides: TGTGCCAGCAGCCCCGGACAGAGTACACAGTATTTT. Protein product: CASSPGQSTQYF.